This entry is about one TCR beta chain. What it binds is not known. The data originate from a study of cytomegalovirus exposure and HLA in healthy donors. Study-level results: In a later analysis, TCR beta V- and J-gene trimming showed a link to a missense DCLRE1C variant.

The germline CDR1 and CDR2 sequences are SGHNT and YENEEA. V dropped 5 bases and J dropped 5 bases, with 16 bases sitting between them. The CDR3 length is 14 residues. The PCR used 60 Vbeta and 13 Jbeta primers. Using immunoSEQ multiplex PCR, the repertoire was profiled, and TCRdb retains in-frame clones only, with some absent. The sample consists of 190,000 or so clones, more than 75% of them appearing once. The sample was PBMCs. The chain joins TRBV11-3 to TRBJ2-7, with D maybe TRBD1 (6 bases). This receptor was identified in a woman aged 45-60 years in good health and CMV-seropositive. CDR3 residues: CASSPQGKGNEQYF. In nucleotides, the CDR3 is TGTGCCAGCAGCCCGCAGGGGAAAGGGAACGAGCAGTACTTC.